This T cell receptor beta chain was sequenced in a study of early T cells in non-severe SARS-CoV-2 infection. Study background: Sequencing targeted bulk RNA from unsorted whole blood, leaving chains unpaired. Overall study results and limits: CD4 and private specificities were missed by VDJdb matching, which favored anti-spike CD8 responses.

In regard to this clonotype: Its target is unknown.

The germline gives CDR1 MNHNS, CDR2 SASEGT. Trimming left V 2 bases short and J 2 bases short, with 13 bases between. The CDR3 totals 16 residues. Attachment of unique molecular identifiers to individual cDNA molecules was performed. One entry per CDR3 protein, called by TCRdb with MiXCR from the 5' RACE reads. Of tens of thousands of distinct CDR3 sequences listed, 9.5% to 12% are singletons. The sample here was whole blood, taken at baseline. The source of this sequence is an adult who was a healthcare worker with PCR-confirmed SARS-CoV-2 infection or an uninfected control (not recorded which). The gene calls are TRBV6-1 and TRBJ2-1; TRBD2 might be the D (7 bases). The CDR3 DNA reads as TGTGCCAGCAGTGAATGGCGGGGGCCACCCTACAATGAGCAGTTCTTC. It encodes CASSEWRGPPYNEQFF.